This paragraph covers one TCR beta chain sequence. This sample stems from a study of control samples from healthy donors and cancer patients. This CDR3 has 15 amino acids. Looked up from germline, CDR1 is LNHDA and CDR2 is SQIVND (reference sequence). J was trimmed by 0 bases and V by 7 bases; bases with no gene match: 2. Clones were read by immunoSEQ multiplex PCR, and TCRdb kept only the in-frame ones, dropping some. Seen here are some 130,000 clones, approximately 92% observed once, and the top ten hold approximately 2%. The rearrangement joins TRBV19 to TRBJ2-1, with 11 positions matching TRBD2. The sequenced material came from blood. The clonotype comes from a woman aged 45 to 65 in good health. CDR3 nucleotides: TGTGCCAGTACTAGCGGGAGGCTCTCCTACAATGAGCAGTTCTTC. Translating it yields CASTSGRLSYNEQFF. The variable domain in full, completed from reference TRBV19 and TRBJ2-1, reads DGGITQSPKYLFRKEGQNVTLSCEQNLNHDAMYWYRQDPGQGLRLIYYSQIVNDFQKGDIAEGYSVSREKKESFPLTVTSAQKNPTAFYLCASTSGRLSYNEQFFGPGTRLTVL.